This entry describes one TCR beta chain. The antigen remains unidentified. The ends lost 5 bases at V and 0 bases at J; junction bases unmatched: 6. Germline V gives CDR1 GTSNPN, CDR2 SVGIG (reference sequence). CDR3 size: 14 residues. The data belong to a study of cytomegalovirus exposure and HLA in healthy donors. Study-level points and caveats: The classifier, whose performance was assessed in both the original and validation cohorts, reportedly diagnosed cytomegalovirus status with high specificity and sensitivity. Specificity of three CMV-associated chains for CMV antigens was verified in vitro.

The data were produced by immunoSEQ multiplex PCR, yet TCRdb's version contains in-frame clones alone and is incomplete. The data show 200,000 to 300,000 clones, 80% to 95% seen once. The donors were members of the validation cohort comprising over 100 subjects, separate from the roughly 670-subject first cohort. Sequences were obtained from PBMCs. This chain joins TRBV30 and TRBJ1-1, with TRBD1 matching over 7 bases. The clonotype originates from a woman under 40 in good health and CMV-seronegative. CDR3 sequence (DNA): TGTGCCTGGGGGCCGGACAGGCTGAACACTGAAGCTTTCTTT. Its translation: CAWGPDRLNTEAFF.